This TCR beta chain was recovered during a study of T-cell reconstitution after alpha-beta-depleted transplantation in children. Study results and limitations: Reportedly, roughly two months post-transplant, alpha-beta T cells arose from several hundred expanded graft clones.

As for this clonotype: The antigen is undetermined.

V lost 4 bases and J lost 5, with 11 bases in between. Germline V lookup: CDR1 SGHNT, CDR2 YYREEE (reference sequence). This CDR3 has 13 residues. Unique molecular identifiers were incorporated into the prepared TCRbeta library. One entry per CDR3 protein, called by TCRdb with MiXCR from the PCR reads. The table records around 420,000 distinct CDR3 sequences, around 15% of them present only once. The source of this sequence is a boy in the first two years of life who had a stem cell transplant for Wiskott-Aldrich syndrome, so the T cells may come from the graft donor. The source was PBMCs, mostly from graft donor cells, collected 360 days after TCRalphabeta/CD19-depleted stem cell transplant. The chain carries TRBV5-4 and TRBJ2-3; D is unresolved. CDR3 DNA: TGTGCCAGCAGCCTGCCGGCAGGAGATACGCAGTATTTT. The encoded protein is CASSLPAGDTQYF.